This T cell receptor (beta chain) was identified in a study of blood T cell repertoires in COVID-19. The germline CDR1 and CDR2 sequences are LGHNA and YNFKEQ. The CDR3 contains 15 residues. V shed 0 bases and J 6 bases; nucleotides not matched to a gene: 5. Here immunoSEQ multiplex PCR was the method, and the copy in TCRdb shows in-frame clones only, minus some. The table records about 270,000 clones, about nine tenths of them present only once. This chain connects TRBV4-2 to TRBJ1-2, with TRBD1 identical over 9 bases. Sequencing input: peripheral blood. This TCR derives from a man aged 40-50 years with active or convalescent COVID-19. For the CDR3, the DNA is TGTGCCAGCAGCCAAGAAGGGACAGGGACTCATGGCTACACCTTC. It specifies CASSQEGTGTHGYTF.